Sequencing of this T cell receptor (beta chain) was carried out in a study of blood T cell repertoires in COVID-19. In the original processing: Scientists estimated how many nucleated cells there were by amplifying reference gene primers. This table comes from immunoSEQ multiplex PCR, and its TCRdb copy is limited to in-frame clones, with some not included. V and J calls and clone size come straight from that table; D and trimming were deduced from the DNA. The sample carries approximately 190,000 clones, about 80% recorded once. The CDR3 runs to 13 residues. Trimming removed 5 bases from V and 0 bases from J, with 9 bases in between. Per germline, CDR1 SGHNT and CDR2 YYREEE (reference sequence).

The TCR was taken from a human donor with acute or convalescent COVID-19. The donor label of this sample is uncertain. What was sequenced was peripheral blood. The chain links TRBV5-4 to TRBJ2-7, with a tentative D call TRBD2 (6 bases). This CDR3 reads CASSAGFSYEQYF. CDR3 nucleotide sequence: TGTGCCAGCAGTGCGGGATTCTCCTACGAGCAGTACTTC.